Each of the 16 T cell receptor beta chains below was sequenced from the same sample in a study of control samples from healthy donors and cancer patients. Clones were read by immunoSEQ multiplex PCR, and TCRdb kept only the in-frame ones, dropping some. The sample records roughly 150,000 clones, 80% to 95% being singletons. Sequencing was performed on blood. Receptor source: a woman in her twenties or thirties in good health.

This chain joins TRBV29-1 and TRBJ2-1; 8 bases are shared with TRBD2. Per the germline V gene, CDR1 is SQVTM and CDR2 is ANQGSEA. V lost 7 bases to trimming and J lost 5 bases; unmatched junction nucleotides: 13. This CDR3 is built from 15 residues. The CDR3 nucleotides read TGCAGCGGTACGGGAGGGCTTGGAGTGAACAATGAGCAGTTCTTC. As protein: CSGTGGLGVNNEQFF.

The J gene is TRBJ2-7, the V gene TRBV7-9; TRBD1 agrees at 7 bases. V gave up 4 bases and J gave up 2 bases; unmatched junction bases: 5. The CDR3 consists of 14 residues. Germline V gene sequence: CDR1 SEHNR, CDR2 FQNEAQ (reference sequence). The DNA of the CDR3 is TGTGCCAGCAGCTCAGGACAGGACGCCTACGAGCAGTACTTC. Protein: CASSSGQDAYEQYF.

The V gene is TRBV28, the J gene TRBJ1-1; tentative D call: TRBD1 (5 bases). Per germline, CDR1 MDHEN and CDR2 SYDVKM. Trimming stripped 6 bases from V and 0 bases from J, with 23 bases between. The CDR3 spans 18 residues. This CDR3 reads CASSPNRLEGPMNTEAFF. In DNA, the CDR3 is TGTGCCAGCAGCCCAAACCGGCTAGAGGGGCCCATGAACACTGAAGCTTTCTTT.

Here the CDR3 reads CASSDPGRGGVDEQFF. CDR3 nucleotides: TGTGCCAGCAGTGACCCGGGCCGAGGGGGTGTGGATGAGCAGTTCTTC. The chain links TRBV25-1 to TRBJ2-1; D is possibly TRBD1 (6 bases). Trimming pared 3 bases from V and 8 bases from J, leaving 20 bases between. Germline V CDR1 and CDR2: MGHDK, SYGVNS. The CDR3 runs 16 residues.

Only a few counts were recorded for this clone. V usage is TRBV5-1 and J usage is TRBJ2-2; 9 bases line up with TRBD1. The CDR3 is 14 residues long. Germline assignment: CDR1 SGHRS and CDR2 YFSETQ. The ends lost 4 bases at V and 4 bases at J; junction bases unmatched: 2. CDR3 loop: CASSPTGGTGELFF. DNA for the CDR3: TGCGCCAGCAGCCCGACAGGGGGCACCGGGGAGCTGTTTTTT.

V is TRBV9 and J is TRBJ2-7, with D tentatively TRBD1 (6 bases). With 3 bases removed from V and 3 bases from J, the gap between germline ends came to 16 bases. The CDR3 extends over 15 amino acids. The germline CDR1 and CDR2 sequences are SGDLS and YYNGEE. The CDR3 reads CASSEGGTRYYEQYF. CDR3 sequence (DNA): TGTGCCAGCAGCGAGGGTGGGACACGTTACTACGAGCAGTACTTC.

The chain joins TRBV10-3 to TRBJ1-4, with TRBD1 as a possible D gene (6 bases). This CDR3 has 14 amino acids. Germline CDR1 ENHRY, CDR2 SYGVKD. V shed 4 bases and J shed 7 bases, with 13 bases lying between them. In DNA, the CDR3 is TGTGCCATCAGTGCGGGGGGCGTTGGTGAAAAACTGTTTTTT. Its translation: CAISAGGVGEKLFF.

V is TRBV2 and J is TRBJ1-2, with D possibly being TRBD1 (6 bases). The germline V and J ends were trimmed by 5 bases and 2 bases, with 21 bases remaining between them. Germline values: CDR1 SNHLY, CDR2 FYNNEI. The length of the CDR3 is 17 residues. CDR3 sequence: CASSTPVGGDLNYGYTF. CDR3 sequence (DNA): TGTGCCAGCAGTACCCCTGTAGGGGGGGACCTCAACTATGGCTACACCTTC. Variable domain in full (rest from reference TRBV2 and TRBJ1-2): EPEVTQTPSHQVTQMGQEVILRCVPISNHLYFYWYRQILGQKVEFLVSFYNNEISEKSEIFDDQFSVERPDGSNFTLKIRSTKLEDSAMYFCASSTPVGGDLNYGYTFGSGTRLTVV.

The V call is TRBV6-6, the J call TRBJ2-7; weak D call: TRBD2 (6 bases). The CDR3 contains 15 residues. In germline, CDR1 is MNHNY, CDR2 SVGAGI (reference sequence). V dropped 1 base and J dropped 2 bases, with 12 bases sitting between them. The CDR3 nucleotides are TGTGCCAGCAGTTACTTTGGCGGGGTTCCCTACGAGCAGTACTTC. Residues: CASSYFGGVPYEQYF.

The V gene is TRBV6-5, the J gene TRBJ1-1; possible D gene TRBD1, 6 bases. The germline V gene encodes CDR1 MNHEY and CDR2 SVGAGI. With 2 bases removed from V and 1 base from J, the gap between germline ends came to 11 bases. The CDR3 extends over 15 amino acids. The DNA of the CDR3 is TGTGCCAGCAGTTACCTACTGACAGGGAACACTGAAGCTTTCTTT. Translated: CASSYLLTGNTEAFF.

In this sample, this clone turned up a few times. This chain joins TRBV19 and TRBJ1-5; 9 nucleotides match TRBD1. V gave up 5 bases and J gave up 5 bases; unmatched junction bases: 4. CDR1 is LNHDA and CDR2 is SQIVND in the germline V gene (reference sequence). The CDR3 runs to 14 residues. CDR3 nucleotides: TGTGCCAGTAGTTCACAGGGGGCGTATCAGCCCCAGCATTTT. Translated, it gives CASSSQGAYQPQHF.

The gene calls are TRBV5-1 and TRBJ1-6; D is undetermined. The germline V and J ends were trimmed by 4 bases and 5 bases, with 16 bases remaining between them. CDR3 length equals 16 residues. Per germline, CDR1 SGHRS and CDR2 YFSETQ. In DNA, the CDR3 is TGCGCCAGCAGCCTCGGACCTTCTGGGGATAATTCACCCCTCCACTTT. Encoded protein: CASSLGPSGDNSPLHF.

The chain employs TRBV3-1 (or the pseudogene TRBV3-2) and TRBJ2-7, with D possibly being TRBD1 (6 bases). The V end was cut by 1 base, the J end by 12 bases, with 13 bases between. This CDR3 comprises 12 residues. Germline lookup yields CDR1 LGHDT and CDR2 YNNKEL (reference sequence). CDR3 residues: CASSQGQASLYF. In DNA, the CDR3 is TGTGCCAGCAGCCAAGGACAGGCCTCACTGTACTTC.

The chain has TRBV9 and TRBJ1-1; TRBD1 matches 7 bases. V shed 3 bases and J 3 bases; nucleotides not matched to a gene: 5. There are 14 residues in the CDR3. Germline CDR1 reads SGDLS; CDR2 reads YYNGEE. The CDR3 protein is CASSAQGFDTEAFF. The CDR3 DNA reads as TGTGCCAGCAGCGCACAGGGGTTCGACACTGAAGCTTTCTTT.

This chain links TRBV7-9 with TRBJ1-6, with 7 bases matching TRBD1. The length of the CDR3 is 17 residues. CDR1 is SEHNR and CDR2 is FQNEAQ in the germline V gene (reference sequence). After removal of 0 bases from V and 4 bases from J, the junction contained 6 bases not matched to a gene. This CDR3 reads CASSLAYPGGYNSPLHF. The CDR3 coding sequence is TGTGCCAGCAGCTTAGCGTACCCAGGGGGATATAATTCACCCCTCCACTTT.

This chain joins TRBV29-1 and TRBJ2-3, with D unresolved. This CDR3 region has 13 residues. The V and J ends lost 8 bases and 4 bases respectively, with 16 bases between them. CDR1 is SQVTM and CDR2 is ANQGSEA in the germline V gene. The CDR3 loop is CSFVPENADTQYF. The DNA for the CDR3 is TGCAGCTTCGTCCCGGAAAACGCAGATACGCAGTATTTT.